Below, one T cell receptor (beta chain) is given with its context. V was trimmed by 2 bases and J by 12 bases, leaving 28 bases between them. CDR1 and CDR2 from the germline V gene are MGHDK and SYGVNS. The length of the CDR3 is 17 residues. This entry belongs to a study of cytomegalovirus exposure and HLA in healthy donors. Use of 60 Vbeta and 13 Jbeta primers characterized the PCR. Clones were sequenced by immunoSEQ multiplex PCR, and TCRdb holds only the in-frame ones, with some missing. The sample includes about 67,000 clones, about 82% of them seen just once. The sequence was collected from a woman aged 25 to 39 in good health and CMV-seronegative. The genes are TRBV25-1 and TRBJ1-2, with D tentatively TRBD1 (6 bases). Material: PBMCs. The CDR3 sequence: CASSERRGGGSTGGHTF. The CDR3 coding sequence is TGTGCCAGCAGTGAAAGACGGGGTGGGGGCAGTACGGGGGGCCACACCTTC.